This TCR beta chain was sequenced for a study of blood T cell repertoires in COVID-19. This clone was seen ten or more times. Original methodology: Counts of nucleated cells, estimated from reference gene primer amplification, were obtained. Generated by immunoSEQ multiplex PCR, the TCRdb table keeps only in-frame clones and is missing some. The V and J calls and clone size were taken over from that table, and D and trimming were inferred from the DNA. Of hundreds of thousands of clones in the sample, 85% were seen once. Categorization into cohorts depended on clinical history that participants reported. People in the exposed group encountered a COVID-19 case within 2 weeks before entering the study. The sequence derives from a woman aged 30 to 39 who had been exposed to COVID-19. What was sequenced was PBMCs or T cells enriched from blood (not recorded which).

This chain's CDR3 is CASGLDRGTEAFF. The CDR3 DNA reads TGTGCTAGTGGTTTGGACAGGGGCACTGAAGCTTTCTTT. This chain joins TRBV12-5 and TRBJ1-1; 7 bases match TRBD1. The germline CDR1 and CDR2 sequences are LGHNT and FRNRAP. The CDR3 consists of 13 residues. V lost 1 base and J lost 4; bases outside the gene matches: 0.